One sample yielded the 9 T cell receptor beta chains listed below, sequenced in a study of blood T cell repertoires in COVID-19. Generated by immunoSEQ multiplex PCR, the TCRdb table keeps only in-frame clones and is missing some. The repertoire holds roughly 100,000 clones, 80% to 90% seen once, with around 2% in the top ten. The specimen was peripheral blood. The source of these receptors is a man over 45 with COVID-19, enrolled during active disease.

The chain employs TRBV10-1 and TRBJ2-7; 10 bases are a match to TRBD1. The germline V gene encodes CDR1 WNHNN and CDR2 SYGVQD (reference sequence). J lost 6 bases, V lost 6 bases, and 8 bases had no gene match. This CDR3 is built from 14 residues. The CDR3 loop reads CASSPGQGLGEQYF. The CDR3 nucleotides read TGCGCCAGCAGCCCGGGACAGGGGCTCGGCGAGCAGTACTTC.

The V and J genes are TRBV7-3 and TRBJ1-3; D is undetermined. The CDR3 has 15 residues. CDR1 SGHTA and CDR2 FQGTGA come from the germline V gene. V lost 2 bases and J 1 base, leaving 9 bases between the germline ends. DNA of the CDR3: TGTGCCAGCAGCTTAGAGGGAACTTCTGGAAACACCATATATTTT. Amino acids: CASSLEGTSGNTIYF.

The table lists this clone with a few counts. V gene TRBV28 combines with J gene TRBJ1-5; tentative D call: TRBD1 (6 bases). The CDR3 consists of 15 residues. V lost 5 bases and J lost 7, with 18 bases in between. The V gene's germline CDR1 is MDHEN and CDR2 SYDVKM. CDR3 bases: TGTGCCAGCAGTCTACAGGGTAAGGGGGACCAGCCCCAGCATTTT. This translates into CASSLQGKGDQPQHF. The variable domain in full, with the rest retrieved from reference TRBV28 and TRBJ1-5, is DVKVTQSSRYLVKRTGEKVFLECVQDMDHENMFWYRQDPGLGLRLIYFSYDVKMKEKGDIPEGYSVSREKKERFSLILESASTNQTSMYLCASSLQGKGDQPQHFGDGTRLSIL.

The rearrangement joins TRBV9 to TRBJ2-2; D perhaps matches TRBD1 (6 bases). The germline V gene encodes CDR1 SGDLS and CDR2 YYNGEE. The CDR3 runs to 16 residues. Trimming left V 3 bases short and J 3 bases short, with 15 bases between. The CDR3 loop reads CASSAQQDSYTGELFF. As DNA, the CDR3 is TGTGCCAGCAGCGCCCAGCAGGACAGCTACACCGGGGAGCTGTTTTTT.

V is TRBV9 and J is TRBJ2-1; D call uncertain. Germline V CDR1 and CDR2: SGDLS, YYNGEE. Trimming removed 2 bases from V and 4 bases from J, with 7 bases in between. CDR3 length: 13 amino acids. Written as DNA, the CDR3 is TGTGCCAGCAGCGTCGGGTATTACAATGAGCAGTTCTTC. Encoded protein: CASSVGYYNEQFF.

The V gene is TRBV5-1, the J gene TRBJ2-5, with D uncertain. V was clipped by 0 bases and J by 1 base, with 7 bases between them. Germline lookup yields CDR1 SGHRS and CDR2 YFSETQ. The CDR3 sequence is 14 residues long. CDR3 sequence: CASSLAGFQETQYF. The CDR3 nucleotides are TGCGCCAGCAGCTTGGCCGGGTTCCAAGAGACCCAGTACTTC.

The chain is built from TRBV4-3 and TRBJ2-1, with 15 bases fitting TRBD2. This CDR3 contains 17 residues. Trimming at V came to 0 bases and at J to 7 bases, leaving 4 bases not matched to a gene. Germline CDR1 is LGHNA and CDR2 is YSLEER. The CDR3 loop is CASSQEGTSGGLNEQFF. CDR3 sequence (DNA): TGCGCCAGCAGCCAAGAGGGGACTAGCGGGGGGCTGAATGAGCAGTTCTTC.

Turning to this clone: At one end, the junction sequence differs from germline, possibly due to a read error. The chain employs TRBV7-7 and TRBJ2-3, with D tentatively TRBD2 (6 bases). This CDR3 region has 13 residues. CDR1 is SSHAT, CDR2 FNYEAQ, per germline (reference sequence). The CDR3 DNA sequence: TGTGCTAGCAGCCGGGAGACTCGAGATACGCAGTATTTT. This codes for CASSRETRDTQYF.

The chain carries TRBV27 and TRBJ2-5; 11 positions match TRBD2. The junction had 7 bases not matched to a gene; V was cut back by 5 bases and J by 5 bases. The CDR3 is made up of 15 amino acids. Germline V gene sequence: CDR1 MNHEY, CDR2 SMNVEV (reference sequence). The CDR3: CASSGLAGGEETQYF. In DNA form, the CDR3 reads TGTGCCAGCAGTGGATTAGCGGGGGGGGAGGAGACCCAGTACTTC.